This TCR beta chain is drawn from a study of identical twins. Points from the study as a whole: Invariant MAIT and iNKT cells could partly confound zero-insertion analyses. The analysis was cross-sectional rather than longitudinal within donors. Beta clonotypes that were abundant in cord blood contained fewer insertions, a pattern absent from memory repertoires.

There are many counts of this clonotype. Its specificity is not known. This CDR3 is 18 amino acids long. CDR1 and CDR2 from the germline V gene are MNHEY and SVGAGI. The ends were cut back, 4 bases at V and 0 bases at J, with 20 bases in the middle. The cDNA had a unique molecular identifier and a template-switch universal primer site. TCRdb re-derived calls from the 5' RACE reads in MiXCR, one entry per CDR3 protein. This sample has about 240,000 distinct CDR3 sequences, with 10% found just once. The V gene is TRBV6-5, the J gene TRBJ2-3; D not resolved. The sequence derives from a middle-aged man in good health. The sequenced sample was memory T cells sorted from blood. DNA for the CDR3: TGTGCCAGCAGTTCATTGTGGAGTCGGCGCACTAGCACAGATACGCAGTATTTT. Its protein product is CASSSLWSRRTSTDTQYF.